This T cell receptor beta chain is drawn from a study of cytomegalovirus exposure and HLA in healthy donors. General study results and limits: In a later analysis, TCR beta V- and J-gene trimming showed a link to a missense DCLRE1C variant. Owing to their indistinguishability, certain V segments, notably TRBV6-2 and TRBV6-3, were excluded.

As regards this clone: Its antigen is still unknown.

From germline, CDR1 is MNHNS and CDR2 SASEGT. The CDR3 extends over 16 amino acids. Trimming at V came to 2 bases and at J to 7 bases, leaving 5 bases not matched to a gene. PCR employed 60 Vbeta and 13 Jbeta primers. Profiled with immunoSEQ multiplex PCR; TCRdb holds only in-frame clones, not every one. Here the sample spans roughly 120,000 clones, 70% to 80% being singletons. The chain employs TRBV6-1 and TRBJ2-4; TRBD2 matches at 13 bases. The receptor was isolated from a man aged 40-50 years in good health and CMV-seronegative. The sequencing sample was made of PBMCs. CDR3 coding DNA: TGTGCCAGCAGTGAATTTACTAGCGGGGGGGTGAACATTCAGTACTTC. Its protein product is CASSEFTSGGVNIQYF.